The sequence of this T cell receptor (beta chain) was determined in a study of OX40 agonist ivuxolimab in advanced cancers. Study-level information: Participants, approximately 83% male, averaged roughly 55 years of age, ranging from 23 to 79. Eligibility rules accepted prior anti-PD-1, anti-PD-L1 or anti-CTLA-4 therapy, and over 30% had some. Study results and limitations: Certain nonresponding patients likewise had low normalized T-cell clonal expansion. CD8+ T cells were the subset that, on average, had more expanded clones than CD4+.

This table comes from immunoSEQ multiplex PCR, and its TCRdb copy is limited to in-frame clones, with some not included. Found here are about 22,000 clones, approximately 83% of them singletons; the top ten hold roughly 32%. The germline gives CDR1 GTSNPN, CDR2 SVGIG (reference sequence). Losses at the gene ends were 4 bases for V and 2 bases for J; bases not matched to a gene: 11. This CDR3 has 16 amino acids. In regard to this clone: Antigen: not known.

The sample was CD4+ or CD8+ T cells sorted from blood, taken in a trial of the OX40 agonist ivuxolimab. This TCR came from an adult with an advanced solid tumor such as melanoma, head and neck, liver or kidney cancer. The chain has TRBV30 and TRBJ1-2, with 9 bases lining up with TRBD1. CDR3 bases: TGTGCCTGGAACCGCCGGGGACAGGGTGTGAACTATGGCTACACCTTC. Its translation is CAWNRRGQGVNYGYTF.